The 16 T cell receptor beta chains below come from one sample, sequenced in a study of pediatric ulcerative colitis. Libraries were prepared by immunoSEQ multiplex PCR; TCRdb keeps only in-frame clonotypes and omits some of them. Here the sample spans about 36,000 clones, roughly 80% being singletons. The specimen was blood. The receptors stem from a girl under 18 with moderate ulcerative colitis.

The rearrangement joins TRBV19 to TRBJ1-3; D is ambiguous. The ends were cut back, 1 base at V and 0 bases at J, with 7 bases in the middle. The CDR3 has 15 amino acids. Germline V gene lookup returns CDR1 LNHDA and CDR2 SQIVND (reference sequence). The CDR3: CASSIAPYSGNTIYF. DNA for the CDR3: TGTGCCAGTAGTATAGCCCCGTACTCTGGAAACACCATATATTTT.

Written as DNA, the CDR3 is TGTGCCAGCAGTCCGACGGACAGACTTGGCACTGAAGCTTTCTTT. Its translation is CASSPTDRLGTEAFF. This chain uses TRBV6-1 with TRBJ1-1, with D possibly TRBD1 on 6 matching bases. V shed 5 bases and J shed 4 bases, with 17 bases lying between them. There are 15 residues in the CDR3. Germline-derived CDR1 and CDR2 are MNHNS and SASEGT.

The chain uses TRBV4-1 and TRBJ2-7; 8 bases agree with TRBD1. The germline gives CDR1 MGHRA, CDR2 YSYEKL. V lost 3 bases to trimming and J lost 2 bases; unmatched junction nucleotides: 0. This CDR3 contains 13 residues. CDR3 coding DNA: TGCGCCAGCAGCCAGGGACAGGCCTACGAGCAGTACTTC. Protein: CASSQGQAYEQYF.

The J gene is TRBJ2-3, the V gene TRBV7-9; 10 bases align to TRBD2. J gave up 2 bases and V 5 bases, and 7 bases lay outside the gene matches. The CDR3 consists of 16 residues. Per germline, CDR1 SEHNR and CDR2 FQNEAQ (reference sequence). CDR3 residues: CASSPPTSGPTDTQYF. In nucleotides, the CDR3 is TGTGCCAGCAGCCCCCCGACTAGCGGGCCCACAGATACGCAGTATTTT. Complete variable domain (other parts from reference TRBV7-9 and TRBJ2-3): DTGVSQNPRHKITKRGQNVTFRCDPISEHNRLYWYRQTLGQGPEFLTYFQNEAQLEKSRLLSDRFSAERPKGSFSTLEIQRTEQGDSAMYLCASSPPTSGPTDTQYFGPGTRLTVL.

The chain employs TRBV6-5 and TRBJ2-7; unclear D gene. The V gene's germline CDR1 is MNHEY and CDR2 SVGAGI. The CDR3 extends over 15 amino acids. The V end lost 0 bases, the J end lost 1 base, and 10 bases lay between the germline ends. CDR3 sequence: CASSYSRRPSYEQYF. The DNA of the CDR3 is TGTGCCAGCAGTTACTCGAGAAGGCCATCCTACGAGCAGTACTTC.

The chain has TRBV28 and TRBJ2-3; D is perhaps TRBD1 (5 bases). The V and J ends lost 7 bases and 2 bases respectively, with 16 bases between them. CDR1 MDHEN and CDR2 SYDVKM come from the germline V gene. The CDR3 is 15 amino acids. The CDR3 loop is CASIPAGWSTDTQYF. CDR3 nucleotides: TGTGCCAGCATACCGGCAGGGTGGTCCACAGATACGCAGTATTTT.

The genes are TRBV14 and TRBJ2-7, with D uncertain. This CDR3 spans 11 amino acids. CDR1 is SGHDN and CDR2 is FVKESK in the germline V gene. V gave up 4 bases and J gave up 4 bases, with 5 bases separating them. The CDR3 loop reads CASSLGYEQYF. CDR3 sequence (DNA): TGTGCCAGCAGCCTAGGTTACGAGCAGTACTTC.

There are a few counts of this clone. The chain recombines TRBV29-1 with TRBJ1-2, with 11 bases matching TRBD1. Trimming took 7 bases from V and 5 from J; bases not matched to a gene: 3. Germline values: CDR1 SQVTM, CDR2 ANQGSEA. This CDR3 comprises 12 residues. The CDR3 DNA reads TGCAGCGGGACAGGGGGCAATTATGGCTACACCTTC. Amino acid sequence: CSGTGGNYGYTF.

In this sample, this clone turned up once. The J gene is TRBJ1-2, the V gene TRBV6-5, with TRBD1 matching 7 bases. The V gene end was trimmed by 6 bases and the J gene end by 4 bases; junction bases not matched to a gene: 11. The CDR3 totals 15 residues. Per the germline V gene, CDR1 is MNHEY and CDR2 is SVGAGI. CDR3 nucleotide sequence: TGTGCCAGCAGCCGCGCCCCAACAGGGGCCTATGGCTACACCTTC. This codes for CASSRAPTGAYGYTF.

The rearrangement links TRBV30 to TRBJ2-2, with TRBD1 identical over 7 bases. CDR1 is GTSNPN and CDR2 is SVGIG in the germline V gene (reference sequence). J lost 6 bases, V lost 1 base, and 11 bases had no gene match. This CDR3 has 16 residues. The CDR3 DNA follows: TGTGCCTGGAGTGGGTTGTACAGGGGACCGTCCGGGGAGCTGTTTTTT. It translates to CAWSGLYRGPSGELFF.

This CDR3 is CASVYWGQNTEAFF. CDR3 bases: TGTGCCAGTGTCTATTGGGGACAGAACACTGAAGCTTTCTTT. The chain joins TRBV6-5 to TRBJ1-1, with a weak D call TRBD1 (6 bases). This CDR3 has 14 amino acids. Trimming shortened V by 9 bases and J by 1 base, and 15 bases separated the two germline ends. Germline V lookup: CDR1 MNHEY, CDR2 SVGAGI.

The V and J genes are TRBV19 and TRBJ2-1, with D possibly matching TRBD2 (6 bases). This CDR3 has 17 amino acids. Trimming left V 5 bases short and J 0 bases short, with 17 bases between. Germline V gene sequence: CDR1 LNHDA, CDR2 SQIVND (reference sequence). This chain's CDR3 is CASSPGGLRGSYNEQFF. The CDR3, as DNA: TGTGCCAGTAGTCCAGGAGGACTGCGGGGCTCCTACAATGAGCAGTTCTTC.

The V and J genes are TRBV7-3 and TRBJ2-7, with D unresolved. V was cut by 5 bases and J by 6 bases, with 14 bases left in between. Germline values: CDR1 SGHTA, CDR2 FQGTGA. This CDR3 is built from 13 residues. In nucleotides, the CDR3 is TGTGCCAGCAGCAAGCTAGAACTAATCGAGCAGTACTTC. This sequence encodes CASSKLELIEQYF.

V gene TRBV5-1 combines with J gene TRBJ1-1; TRBD1 aligns across 7 bases. CDR3 length: 15 amino acids. Unmatched junction bases numbered 8, after V lost 2 bases and J lost 4 bases. Germline V lookup: CDR1 SGHRS, CDR2 YFSETQ. The CDR3 DNA reads TGCGCCAGCAGCTTCTCTGAACAGGGGAGCACTGAAGCTTTCTTT. Translated: CASSFSEQGSTEAFF.

The gene calls are TRBV27 and TRBJ1-6; D gene ambiguous. The CDR3 loop spans 13 amino acids. Germline values: CDR1 MNHEY, CDR2 SMNVEV (reference sequence). Trimming pared 5 bases from V and 8 bases from J, leaving 10 bases between. The CDR3, as DNA: TGTGCCAGCAGTCCTTGGGATTATTCACCCCTCCACTTT. It translates to CASSPWDYSPLHF.

The rearrangement joins TRBV4-2 to TRBJ1-2, with D unresolved. This CDR3 comprises 14 residues. The V end was cut by 1 base, the J end by 0 bases, with 6 bases between. Per the germline V gene, CDR1 is LGHNA and CDR2 is YNFKEQ. This CDR3 reads CASSQGRSNYGYTF. DNA for the CDR3: TGTGCCAGCAGCCAAGGCCGCTCTAACTATGGCTACACCTTC.